The 29 T cell receptor beta chains listed next were all sequenced from one sample in a study of blood T cell repertoires in COVID-19. Profiled with immunoSEQ multiplex PCR; TCRdb holds only in-frame clones, not every one. The sample has approximately 500,000 clones, roughly 88% seen once; the top ten hold 3.2%. The source material was peripheral blood. The receptors originated from a human donor in a cohort sampled during active COVID-19.

This clone occurred many times. The CDR3 bases are TGTGCCAGCAGCTTAGAACGGTTCTCTGGGGCCAACGTCCTGACTTTC. Its protein is CASSLERFSGANVLTF. This sequence joins TRBV7-9 and TRBJ2-6; D not certain. This CDR3 spans 16 amino acids. Germline CDR1 SEHNR, CDR2 FQNEAQ (reference sequence). The V and J ends lost 1 base and 0 bases respectively, with 7 bases between them.

The count of this clone is one. V is TRBV7-2 and J is TRBJ2-1, with 11 nucleotides matching TRBD2. Unmatched junction bases numbered 6, after V lost 3 bases and J lost 8 bases. Germline V gene lookup returns CDR1 SGHTA and CDR2 FQGNSA. The CDR3 totals 15 residues. The CDR3 nucleotides read TGTGCCAGCAGCTTGGGGACTAGCGGTCTCGATGAGCAGTTCTTC. Protein product: CASSLGTSGLDEQFF. Full variable domain (missing parts from reference TRBV7-2 and TRBJ2-1): GAGVSQSPSNKVTEKGKDVELRCDPISGHTALYWYRQSLGQGLEFLIYFQGNSAPDKSGLPSDRFSAERTGGSVSTLTIQRTQQEDSAVYLCASSLGTSGLDEQFFGPGTRLTVL.

This clone turned up a few times. V usage is TRBV5-3 and J usage is TRBJ2-7; the D gene is possibly TRBD1 (6 bases). TRBV5-3 is an open reading frame, and its role is uncertain. Trimming removed 8 bases at V and 6 bases at J, with 12 bases between. CDR3 length equals 11 residues. CDR3 protein: CARIRGGEQYF. The CDR3 nucleotides read TGTGCCAGGATCAGGGGCGGCGAGCAGTACTTC.

The chain couples TRBV19 to TRBJ1-2; 7 nucleotides line up with TRBD1. CDR1 LNHDA and CDR2 SQIVND come from the germline V gene (reference sequence). The V gene end was trimmed by 9 bases and the J gene end by 0 bases; junction bases not matched to a gene: 13. CDR3 length equals 16 residues. The CDR3 region is CASVLGGTAANYGYTF. The DNA of the CDR3 is TGTGCCAGCGTTTTAGGGGGGACAGCCGCTAACTATGGCTACACCTTC.

J is TRBJ2-7 and V is TRBV11-2; maybe TRBD2 (6 bases). CDR1 is SGHAT, CDR2 FQNNGV, per germline. This CDR3 has 14 residues. With 0 bases removed from V and 2 bases from J, the gap between germline ends came to 8 bases. CDR3 in amino acids: CASSLEWGAYEQYF. The CDR3 nucleotides read TGTGCCAGCAGCTTAGAGTGGGGGGCCTACGAGCAGTACTTC. Filled out from reference TRBV11-2 and TRBJ2-7, the complete variable domain reads EAGVAQSPRYKIIEKRQSVAFWCNPISGHATLYWYQQILGQGPKLLIQFQNNGVVDDSQLPKDRFSAERLKGVDSTLKIQPAKLEDSAVYLCASSLEWGAYEQYFGPGTRLTVT.

The V and J genes are TRBV2 and TRBJ2-7; 8 bases align to TRBD1. CDR1 is SNHLY, CDR2 FYNNEI, per germline. The CDR3 sequence is 13 residues long. J lost 2 bases, V lost 7 bases, and 4 bases had no gene match. CDR3 sequence: CASNPQGAYEQYF. Here the CDR3 DNA reads TGTGCCAGCAATCCACAGGGGGCCTACGAGCAGTACTTC.

The genes are TRBV3-1 (or the pseudogene TRBV3-2) and TRBJ1-5; the D gene is possibly TRBD1 (5 bases). V lost 0 bases to trimming and J lost 9 bases, with 15 bases between them. Germline CDR1 and CDR2: LGHDT and YNNKEL (reference sequence). This CDR3 is built from 15 residues. The CDR3 DNA sequence: TGTGCCAGCAGCCAAGAAGGAGGGGCCCAGGGGCCCCAGCATTTT. It is translated as CASSQEGGAQGPQHF.

The chain uses TRBV19 and TRBJ2-5, with TRBD1 as a possible D gene (5 bases). The V gene's germline CDR1 is LNHDA and CDR2 SQIVND (reference sequence). The CDR3 consists of 16 residues. Trimming removed 0 bases from V and 5 bases from J, with 16 bases in between. CDR3 residues: CASSIERRGPEETQYF. For the CDR3, the DNA is TGTGCCAGTAGTATAGAAAGAAGGGGTCCGGAGGAGACCCAGTACTTC.

J is TRBJ2-4 and V is TRBV6-4, with D perhaps TRBD2 (5 bases). This CDR3 has 14 residues. Trimming shortened V by 2 bases and J by 9 bases, and 14 bases separated the two germline ends. Looked up from germline, CDR1 is MRHNA and CDR2 is SNTAGT. CDR3 sequence reads: CASSDNEGRGIQYF. The CDR3 DNA sequence: TGTGCCAGCAGTGACAACGAGGGCCGGGGCATTCAGTACTTC.

The chain has TRBV7-9 and TRBJ2-1; 11 positions match TRBD2. Trimming took 3 bases from V and 3 from J; bases not matched to a gene: 4. CDR1 is SEHNR, CDR2 FQNEAQ, per germline (reference sequence). The CDR3 sequence is 16 residues long. The chain's CDR3 is CASSFSGRAFYNEQFF. The CDR3, as DNA: TGTGCCAGCAGCTTTAGCGGGAGGGCCTTCTACAATGAGCAGTTCTTC.

This clone showed up just once. The rearrangement uses TRBV19 and TRBJ1-1; D is undetermined. V was pared by 8 bases and J by 2 bases, with 9 bases between. The CDR3 runs to 12 residues. Germline assignment: CDR1 LNHDA and CDR2 SQIVND (reference sequence). This CDR3 is CASGTVNTEAFF. For the CDR3, the DNA is TGTGCCAGTGGAACAGTTAACACTGAAGCTTTCTTT. Supplemented by reference TRBV19 and TRBJ1-1, the full variable domain reads DGGITQSPKYLFRKEGQNVTLSCEQNLNHDAMYWYRQDPGQGLRLIYYSQIVNDFQKGDIAEGYSVSREKKESFPLTVTSAQKNPTAFYLCASGTVNTEAFFGQGTRLTVV.

This rearrangement joins TRBV6-2 or TRBV6-3 to TRBJ1-6; no clear D. Germline V CDR1 and CDR2: MNHEY, SVGEGT. Trimming cost V 6 bases and J 8 bases, with 8 bases left between them. The CDR3 length is 12 residues. CDR3 bases: TGTGCCAGCAGCGACACGGATTCACCCCTCCACTTT. Protein product: CASSDTDSPLHF.

This sequence joins TRBV5-6 and TRBJ2-5, with D possibly being TRBD1 (5 bases). The CDR3 spans 16 residues. V was pared by 0 bases and J by 5 bases, with 17 bases between. Per germline, CDR1 SGHDT and CDR2 YYEEEE. The DNA for the CDR3 is TGTGCCAGCAGCTTGGCAGGGAAGGGCCGTCTGGAGACCCAGTACTTC. Its protein product is CASSLAGKGRLETQYF. The variable domain in full, completed from reference TRBV5-6 and TRBJ2-5, reads DAGVTQSPTHLIKTRGQQVTLRCSPKSGHDTVSWYQQALGQGPQFIFQYYEEEERQRGNFPDRFSGHQFPNYSSELNVNALLLGDSALYLCASSLAGKGRLETQYFGPGTRLLVL.

This rearrangement joins TRBV18 to TRBJ2-1; tentative D call: TRBD1 (6 bases). The CDR3 consists of 16 residues. Trimming shortened V by 3 bases and J by 0 bases, and 12 bases separated the two germline ends. CDR1 is KGHSH and CDR2 is LQKENI in the germline V gene. The CDR3 DNA reads as TGTGCCAGCTCACCCACTCGGGACACCTCCTACAATGAGCAGTTCTTC. Its translation is CASSPTRDTSYNEQFF.

There are a few counts of this clone. J is TRBJ2-7 and V is TRBV30, with a weak D call TRBD2 (5 bases). CDR1 GTSNPN and CDR2 SVGIG come from the germline V gene (reference sequence). This CDR3 region has 17 residues. V lost 4 bases to trimming and J lost 4 bases, with 26 bases between them. CDR3 loop: CAWKRSVGGLRRYEQYF. CDR3 nucleotide sequence: TGTGCCTGGAAGCGCTCGGTAGGCGGGTTAAGGAGGTACGAGCAGTACTTC.

The rearrangement uses TRBV9 and TRBJ1-1, with D tentatively TRBD1 (5 bases). Germline CDR1 is SGDLS and CDR2 is YYNGEE. The CDR3 loop spans 13 amino acids. V lost 3 bases and J lost 6, with 12 bases in between. CDR3 DNA sequence: TGTGCCAGCAGCGACAGGTCGACGGCTGAAGCTTTCTTT. Translating it yields CASSDRSTAEAFF. Variable domain in full (rest from reference TRBV9 and TRBJ1-1): DSGVTQTPKHLITATGQRVTLRCSPRSGDLSVYWYQQSLDQGLQFLIQYYNGEERAKGNILERFSAQQFPDLHSELNLSSLELGDSALYFCASSDRSTAEAFFGQGTRLTVV.

The genes are TRBV6-6 and TRBJ1-2, with 10 bases identical to TRBD1. The CDR3 is 15 residues long. The V gene's germline CDR1 is MNHNY and CDR2 SVGAGI (reference sequence). The V and J ends lost 7 bases and 3 bases, in that order; junction bases with no gene match: 8. The CDR3 DNA sequence: TGTGCCAGCACCGGAATCGGGACAGGGGACTATGGCTACACCTTC. Amino acid sequence: CASTGIGTGDYGYTF.

The V call is TRBV5-1, the J call TRBJ1-1; maybe TRBD1 (5 bases). V shed 0 bases and J shed 4 bases, with 10 bases lying between them. Germline CDR1 is SGHRS and CDR2 is YFSETQ. The CDR3 is made up of 14 amino acids. In nucleotides, the CDR3 is TGCGCCAGCAGCTTGGGACAGTTGCTCACTGAAGCTTTCTTT. Amino acids: CASSLGQLLTEAFF.

The genes are TRBV14 and TRBJ2-2; D remains ambiguous. The CDR3 runs to 12 residues. Germline CDR1 is SGHDN and CDR2 is FVKESK. V lost 2 bases, J lost 5 bases, and 3 bases lay in between. CDR3 DNA sequence: TGTGCCAGCAGCCAACGGACCGGGGAGCTGTTTTTT. Translated: CASSQRTGELFF.

J is TRBJ1-5 and V is TRBV7-8, with no clear D. CDR3 length: 16 amino acids. Germline V gives CDR1 SGHVS, CDR2 FQNEAQ. V lost 1 base to trimming and J lost 0 bases, with 10 bases between them. CDR3 bases: TGTGCCAGCAGCTTAGGGCGGAATCCTAGCAATCAGCCCCAGCATTTT. Protein: CASSLGRNPSNQPQHF.

This clone was counted once. The chain is built from TRBV20-1 and TRBJ1-1, with no clear D. Per the germline V gene, CDR1 is DFQATT and CDR2 is SNEGSKA (reference sequence). This CDR3 is 11 amino acids long. Trimming took off 3 bases at V and 7 bases at J, with 9 bases between the two ends. DNA for the CDR3: TGCAGTGCTAGGCGGATACTTGAAGCTTTCTTT. Encoded protein: CSARRILEAFF.

The genes are TRBV11-3 and TRBJ2-7, with a weak D call TRBD1 (5 bases). The CDR3 sequence is 15 residues long. Germline lookup yields CDR1 SGHNT and CDR2 YENEEA. V lost 1 base and J lost 4, with 14 bases in between. The CDR3 loop is CASSLGAQEFYEQYF. The CDR3 DNA is TGTGCCAGCAGCTTAGGAGCACAGGAGTTTTACGAGCAGTACTTC.

This clone was observed a few times. V gene TRBV6-5 combines with J gene TRBJ1-5; D unresolved. Germline CDR1 and CDR2: MNHEY and SVGAGI. CDR3 size: 13 residues. V was pared by 6 bases and J by 7 bases, with 13 bases between. This CDR3 reads CASSRSEGQPQHF. CDR3 nucleotide sequence: TGTGCCAGCAGCCGTAGCGAGGGCCAGCCCCAGCATTTT.

The rearrangement joins TRBV4-1 to TRBJ2-2; 8 bases are shared with TRBD1. CDR1 and CDR2 (germline): MGHRA, YSYEKL. This CDR3 has 15 amino acids. Trimming removed 5 bases from V and 7 bases from J; junction bases left unmatched: 9. The CDR3 here is CASSSGQGAHGELFF. The CDR3 bases are TGCGCCAGCAGCTCCGGTCAGGGGGCTCACGGGGAGCTGTTTTTT.

The J gene is TRBJ2-3, the V gene TRBV18; D call uncertain. Germline V gene lookup returns CDR1 KGHSH and CDR2 LQKENI. V dropped 2 bases and J dropped 5 bases, with 8 bases sitting between them. CDR3 size: 13 residues. Written as DNA, the CDR3 is TGTGCCAGCTCACCAGCTAGGCAAGATACGCAGTATTTT. Residues: CASSPARQDTQYF.

The chain recombines TRBV5-4 with TRBJ2-1, with 7 bases that match TRBD1. V was pared by 5 bases and J by 2 bases, with 7 bases of the junction left unmatched. Germline V gene lookup returns CDR1 SGHNT and CDR2 YYREEE (reference sequence). The CDR3 consists of 15 residues. CDR3 amino acids: CASRVDRAAYNEQFF. The CDR3 nucleotides are TGTGCCAGCAGGGTCGACAGGGCGGCCTACAATGAGCAGTTCTTC.

The chain recombines TRBV6-1 with TRBJ2-3; perhaps TRBD1 as D (6 bases). Germline V gives CDR1 MNHNS, CDR2 SASEGT. V was trimmed by 4 bases and J by 3 bases, leaving 17 bases between them. This CDR3 region has 16 residues. CDR3 nucleotides: TGTGCCAGCAGTGCCGCAGGGGCTAGGCGAACAGATACGCAGTATTTT. It is translated as CASSAAGARRTDTQYF.

J is TRBJ2-1 and V is TRBV19; TRBD2 agrees at 8 bases. CDR3 length equals 17 residues. The J segment lost 3 bases and the V segment lost 5 bases, leaving 12 bases of the junction unmatched. The germline V gene encodes CDR1 LNHDA and CDR2 SQIVND (reference sequence). The CDR3 nucleotides are TGTGCCAGTAGTGCCGAACTAGCGGTTTACCTCTACAATGAGCAGTTCTTC. Translating it yields CASSAELAVYLYNEQFF. The full variable domain, its missing parts supplied by reference TRBV19 and TRBJ2-1, is DGGITQSPKYLFRKEGQNVTLSCEQNLNHDAMYWYRQDPGQGLRLIYYSQIVNDFQKGDIAEGYSVSREKKESFPLTVTSAQKNPTAFYLCASSAELAVYLYNEQFFGPGTRLTVL.

The V gene is TRBV19, the J gene TRBJ2-1, with TRBD1 matching 7 bases. Germline assignment: CDR1 LNHDA and CDR2 SQIVND (reference sequence). The CDR3 spans 16 residues. J was trimmed by 4 bases and V by 5 bases; bases with no gene match: 11. The CDR3 coding sequence is TGTGCCAGTAGTCCCTCAGGCAGGGGGTATTACAATGAGCAGTTCTTC. This gives the protein CASSPSGRGYYNEQFF.